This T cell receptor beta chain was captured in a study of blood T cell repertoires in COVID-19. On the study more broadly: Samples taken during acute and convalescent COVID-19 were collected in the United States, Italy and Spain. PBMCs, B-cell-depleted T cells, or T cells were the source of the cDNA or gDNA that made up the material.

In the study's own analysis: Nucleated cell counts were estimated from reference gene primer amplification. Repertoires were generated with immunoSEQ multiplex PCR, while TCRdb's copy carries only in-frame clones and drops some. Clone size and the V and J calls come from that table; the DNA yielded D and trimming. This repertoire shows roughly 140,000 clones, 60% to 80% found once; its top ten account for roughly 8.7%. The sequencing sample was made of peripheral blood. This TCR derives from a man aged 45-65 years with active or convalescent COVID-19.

The CDR3 region is CASSPLAGGPGRQFF. CDR3 DNA: TGTGCCAGCAGTCCCCTAGCGGGAGGGCCGGGGCGGCAGTTCTTC. V usage is TRBV2 and J usage is TRBJ2-1, with 12 nucleotides matching TRBD2. The length of the CDR3 is 15 residues. The germline V gene has CDR1 SNHLY and CDR2 FYNNEI. V lost 5 bases, J lost 12 bases, and 11 bases stayed unmatched.